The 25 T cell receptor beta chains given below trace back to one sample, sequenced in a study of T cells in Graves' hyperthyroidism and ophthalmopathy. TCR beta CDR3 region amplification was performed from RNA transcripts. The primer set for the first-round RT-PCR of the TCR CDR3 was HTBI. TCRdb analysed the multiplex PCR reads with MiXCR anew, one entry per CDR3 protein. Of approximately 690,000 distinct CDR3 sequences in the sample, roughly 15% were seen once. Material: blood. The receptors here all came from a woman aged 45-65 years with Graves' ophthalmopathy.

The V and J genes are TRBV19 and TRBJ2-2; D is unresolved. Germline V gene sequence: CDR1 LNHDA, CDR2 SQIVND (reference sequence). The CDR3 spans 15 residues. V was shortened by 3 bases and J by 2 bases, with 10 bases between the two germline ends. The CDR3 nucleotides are TGTGCCAGTAGTATGGCAGACATTAACACCGGGGAGCTGTTTTTT. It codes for CASSMADINTGELFF.

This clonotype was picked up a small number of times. DNA for the CDR3: TGCAGTGCTAGAGACGCCCGACTAGCGGGAGCCACAAATGAGCAGTTCTTC. This gives the protein CSARDARLAGATNEQFF. The V call is TRBV20-1, the J call TRBJ2-1; 12 positions agree with TRBD2. V gave up 0 bases and J gave up 7 bases; unmatched junction bases: 10. This CDR3 region has 17 residues. Germline values: CDR1 DFQATT, CDR2 SNEGSKA (reference sequence).

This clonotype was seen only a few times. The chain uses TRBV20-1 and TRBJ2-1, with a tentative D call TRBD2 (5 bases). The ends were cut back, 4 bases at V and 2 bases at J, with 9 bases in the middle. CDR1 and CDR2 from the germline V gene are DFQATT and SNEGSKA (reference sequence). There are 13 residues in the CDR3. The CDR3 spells CSAIASTYNEQFF. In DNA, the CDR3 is TGCAGTGCTATAGCGTCTACCTACAATGAGCAGTTCTTC.

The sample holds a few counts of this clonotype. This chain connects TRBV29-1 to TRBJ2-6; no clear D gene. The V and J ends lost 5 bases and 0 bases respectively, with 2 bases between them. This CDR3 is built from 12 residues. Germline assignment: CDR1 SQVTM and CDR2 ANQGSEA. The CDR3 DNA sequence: TGCAGCGTTAACTCTGGGGCCAACGTCCTGACTTTC. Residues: CSVNSGANVLTF.

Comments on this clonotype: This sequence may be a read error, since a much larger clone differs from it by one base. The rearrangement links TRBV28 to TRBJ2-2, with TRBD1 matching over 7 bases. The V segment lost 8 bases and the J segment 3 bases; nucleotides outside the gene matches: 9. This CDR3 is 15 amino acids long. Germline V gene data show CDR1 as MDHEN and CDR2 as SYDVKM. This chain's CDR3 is CASGRPTGHTGELFF. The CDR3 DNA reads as TGTGCCAGCGGTCGCCCGACAGGGCACACCGGGGAGCTGTTTTTT.

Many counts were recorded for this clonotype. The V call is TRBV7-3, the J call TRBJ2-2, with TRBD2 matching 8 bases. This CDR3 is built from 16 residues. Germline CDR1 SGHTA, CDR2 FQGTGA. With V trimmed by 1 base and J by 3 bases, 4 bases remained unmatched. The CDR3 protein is CASSLNPGLDTGELFF. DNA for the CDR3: TGTGCCAGCAGCTTAAACCCGGGACTAGACACCGGGGAGCTGTTTTTT.

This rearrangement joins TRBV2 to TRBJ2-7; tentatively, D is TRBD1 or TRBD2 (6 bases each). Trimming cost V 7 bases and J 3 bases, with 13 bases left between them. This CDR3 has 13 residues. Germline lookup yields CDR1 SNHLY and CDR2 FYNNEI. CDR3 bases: TGTGCCAGCATCCCTAGGGGGGTCTACGAGCAGTACTTC. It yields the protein CASIPRGVYEQYF.

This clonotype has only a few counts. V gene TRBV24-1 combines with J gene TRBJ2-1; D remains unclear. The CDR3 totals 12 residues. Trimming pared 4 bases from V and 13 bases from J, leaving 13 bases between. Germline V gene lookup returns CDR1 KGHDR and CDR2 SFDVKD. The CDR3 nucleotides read TGTGCCACCAGTGACCAGGACCTCTACCAGTTCTTC. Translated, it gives CATSDQDLYQFF.

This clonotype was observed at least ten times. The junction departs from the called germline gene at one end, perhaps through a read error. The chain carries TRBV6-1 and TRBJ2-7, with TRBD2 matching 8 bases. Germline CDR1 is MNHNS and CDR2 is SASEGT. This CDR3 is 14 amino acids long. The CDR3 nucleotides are TGTGCCAGCAGTAAAGCGGGAGTCACTTACGAGCAGTACTTC. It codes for CASSKAGVTYEQYF.

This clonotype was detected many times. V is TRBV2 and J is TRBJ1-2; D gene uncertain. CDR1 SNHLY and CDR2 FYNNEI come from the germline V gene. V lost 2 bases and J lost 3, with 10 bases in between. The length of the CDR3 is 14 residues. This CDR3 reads CASSERQAYYGYTF. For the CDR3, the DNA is TGTGCCAGCAGTGAAAGGCAGGCCTACTATGGCTACACCTTC.

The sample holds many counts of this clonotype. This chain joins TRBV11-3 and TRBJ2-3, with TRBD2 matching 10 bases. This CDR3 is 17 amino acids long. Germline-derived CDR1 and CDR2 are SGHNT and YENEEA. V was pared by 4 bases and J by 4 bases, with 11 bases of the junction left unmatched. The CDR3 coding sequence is TGTGCCAGCAGCTACGTCGTTCTAGCGGGAGATGCAGATACGCAGTATTTT. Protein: CASSYVVLAGDADTQYF.

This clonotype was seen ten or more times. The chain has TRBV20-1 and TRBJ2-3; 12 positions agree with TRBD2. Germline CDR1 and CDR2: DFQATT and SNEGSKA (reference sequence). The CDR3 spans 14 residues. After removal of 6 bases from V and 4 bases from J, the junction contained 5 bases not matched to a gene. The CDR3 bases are TGCAGTGCCGCGACTAGCGGGGGACCAGATACGCAGTATTTT. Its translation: CSAATSGGPDTQYF.

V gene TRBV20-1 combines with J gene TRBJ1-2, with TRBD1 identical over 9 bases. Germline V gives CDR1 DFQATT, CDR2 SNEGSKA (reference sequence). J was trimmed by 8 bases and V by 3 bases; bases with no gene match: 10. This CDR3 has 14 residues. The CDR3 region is CSASPTQGAEGYTF. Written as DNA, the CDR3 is TGCAGTGCTAGCCCCACACAGGGGGCGGAGGGCTACACCTTC.

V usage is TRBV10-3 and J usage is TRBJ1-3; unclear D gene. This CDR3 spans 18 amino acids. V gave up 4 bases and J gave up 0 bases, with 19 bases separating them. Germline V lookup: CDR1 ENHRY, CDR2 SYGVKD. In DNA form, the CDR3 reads TGTGCCATCAGTGGTCCCAGCTTTGGTCAGCCCTCTGGAAACACCATATATTTT. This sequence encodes CAISGPSFGQPSGNTIYF.

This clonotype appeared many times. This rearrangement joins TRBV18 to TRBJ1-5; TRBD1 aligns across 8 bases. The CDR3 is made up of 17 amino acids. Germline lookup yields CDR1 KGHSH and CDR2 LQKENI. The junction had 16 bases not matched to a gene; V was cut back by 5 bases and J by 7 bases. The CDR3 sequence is CASSSGTGAFVEQPQHF. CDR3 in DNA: TGTGCCAGCTCAAGCGGGACAGGAGCTTTTGTCGAGCAGCCCCAGCATTTT.

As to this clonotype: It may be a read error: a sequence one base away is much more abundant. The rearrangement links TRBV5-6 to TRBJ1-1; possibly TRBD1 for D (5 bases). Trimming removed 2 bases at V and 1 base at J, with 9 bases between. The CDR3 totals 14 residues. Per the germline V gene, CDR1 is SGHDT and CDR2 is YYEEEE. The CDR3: CASSFAGRNTEAFF. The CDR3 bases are TGTGCCAGCAGCTTTGCAGGGAGGAACACTGAAGCTTTCTTT.

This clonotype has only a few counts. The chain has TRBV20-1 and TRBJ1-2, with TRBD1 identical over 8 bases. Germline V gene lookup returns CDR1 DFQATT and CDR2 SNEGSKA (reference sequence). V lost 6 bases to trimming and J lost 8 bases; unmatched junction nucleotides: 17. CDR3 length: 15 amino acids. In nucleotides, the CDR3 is TGCAGTGCCAACTCCGCCTTTGACAGGGGCCGGGGCTACACCTTC. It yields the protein CSANSAFDRGRGYTF.

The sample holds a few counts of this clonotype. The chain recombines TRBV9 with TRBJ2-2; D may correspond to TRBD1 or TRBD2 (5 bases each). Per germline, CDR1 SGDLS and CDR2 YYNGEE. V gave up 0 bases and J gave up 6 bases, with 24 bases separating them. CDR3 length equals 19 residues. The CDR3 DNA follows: TGTGCCAGCAGCGTAGGGTTTCAGGGTGGGAGCGTCAGTTCCGGGGAGCTGTTTTTT. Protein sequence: CASSVGFQGGSVSSGELFF.

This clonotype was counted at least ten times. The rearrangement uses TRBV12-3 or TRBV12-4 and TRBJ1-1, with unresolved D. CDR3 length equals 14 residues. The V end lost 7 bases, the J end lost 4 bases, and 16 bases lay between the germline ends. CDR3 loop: CASTLRDLGTEAFF. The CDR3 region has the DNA TGTGCCAGCACATTACGAGACCTGGGCACTGAAGCTTTCTTT.

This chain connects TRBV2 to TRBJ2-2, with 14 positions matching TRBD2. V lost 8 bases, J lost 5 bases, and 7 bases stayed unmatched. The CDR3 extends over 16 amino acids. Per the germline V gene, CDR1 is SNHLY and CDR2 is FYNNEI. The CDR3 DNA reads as TGTGCCAGCGGCGGGACTAGCGGGAGTGGAACCGGGGAGCTGTTTTTT. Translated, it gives CASGGTSGSGTGELFF.

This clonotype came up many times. For the CDR3, the DNA is TGTGCCAGCAGCCAATATAGCGGGAGTAGCTACAATGAGCAGTTCTTC. This codes for CASSQYSGSSYNEQFF. V is TRBV7-3 and J is TRBJ2-1; 9 positions match TRBD2. V was clipped by 5 bases and J by 3 bases; unmatched bases: 8. The CDR3 sequence is 16 residues long. Germline-derived CDR1 and CDR2 are SGHTA and FQGTGA.

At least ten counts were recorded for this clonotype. CDR3 in DNA: TGTGCCACCAGCGTGGGCCCGAACACCGGGGAGCTGTTTTTT. It yields the protein CATSVGPNTGELFF. The gene calls are TRBV15 and TRBJ2-2; D gene ambiguous. V gave up 5 bases and J gave up 0 bases, with 7 bases separating them. The CDR3 loop spans 14 amino acids. The germline CDR1 and CDR2 sequences are LNHNV and YYDKDF (reference sequence).

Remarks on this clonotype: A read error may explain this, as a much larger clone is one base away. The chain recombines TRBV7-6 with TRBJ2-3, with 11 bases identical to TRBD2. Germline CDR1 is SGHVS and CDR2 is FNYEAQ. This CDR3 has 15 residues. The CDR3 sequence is CASSPLAGVPDAQYF. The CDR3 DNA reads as TGTGCCAGCAGTCCACTAGCGGGAGTTCCAGATGCGCAGTATTTT.

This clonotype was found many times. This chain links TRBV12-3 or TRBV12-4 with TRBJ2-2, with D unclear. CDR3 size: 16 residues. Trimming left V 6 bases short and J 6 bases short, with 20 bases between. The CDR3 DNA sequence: TGTGCCAGCAGCCGAGATATTGGGGTCTTTCCCGGGGAGCTGTTTTTT. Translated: CASSRDIGVFPGELFF.

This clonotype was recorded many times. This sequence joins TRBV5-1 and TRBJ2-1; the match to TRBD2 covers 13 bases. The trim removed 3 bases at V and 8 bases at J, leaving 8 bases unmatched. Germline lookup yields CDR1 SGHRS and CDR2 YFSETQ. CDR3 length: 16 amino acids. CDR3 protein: CASSSTSGGTLDEQFF. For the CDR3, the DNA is TGCGCCAGCAGCTCGACTAGCGGGGGGACCCTTGATGAGCAGTTCTTC.